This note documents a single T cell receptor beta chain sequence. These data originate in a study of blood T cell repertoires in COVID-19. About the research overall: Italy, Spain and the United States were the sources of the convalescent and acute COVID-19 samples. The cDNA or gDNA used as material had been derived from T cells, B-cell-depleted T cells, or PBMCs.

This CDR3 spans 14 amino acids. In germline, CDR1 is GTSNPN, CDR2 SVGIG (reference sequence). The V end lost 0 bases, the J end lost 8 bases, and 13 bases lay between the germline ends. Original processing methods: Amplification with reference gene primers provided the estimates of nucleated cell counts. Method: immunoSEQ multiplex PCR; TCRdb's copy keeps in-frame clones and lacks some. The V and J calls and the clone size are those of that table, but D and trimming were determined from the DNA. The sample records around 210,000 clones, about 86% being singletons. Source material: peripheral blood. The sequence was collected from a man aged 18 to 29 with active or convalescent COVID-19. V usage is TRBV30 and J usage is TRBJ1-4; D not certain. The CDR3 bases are TGTGCCTGGAGTGTGGCCTCTCCACCCGAAAAACTGTTTTTT. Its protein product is CAWSVASPPEKLFF.